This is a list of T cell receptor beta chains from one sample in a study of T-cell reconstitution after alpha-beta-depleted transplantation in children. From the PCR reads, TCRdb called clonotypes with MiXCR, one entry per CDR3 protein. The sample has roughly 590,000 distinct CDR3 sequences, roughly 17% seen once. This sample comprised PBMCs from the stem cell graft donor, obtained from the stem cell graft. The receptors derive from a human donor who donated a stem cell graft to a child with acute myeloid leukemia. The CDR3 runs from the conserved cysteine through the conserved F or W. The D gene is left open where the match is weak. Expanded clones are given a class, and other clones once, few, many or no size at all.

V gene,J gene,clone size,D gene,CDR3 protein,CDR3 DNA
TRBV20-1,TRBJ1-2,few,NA,CSARDPPQGGYGYTF,TGCAGTGCTAGAGACCCCCCCCAAGGAGGGTATGGCTACACCTTC
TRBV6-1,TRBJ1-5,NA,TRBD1,CASRGTGSQPQHF,TGTGCCAGCAGGGGGACAGGGAGTCAGCCCCAGCATTTT
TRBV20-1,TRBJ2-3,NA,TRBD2,CSARGTSGGQDTQYF,TGCAGTGCTAGAGGGACTAGCGGGGGACAGGATACGCAGTATTTT
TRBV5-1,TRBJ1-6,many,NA,CASQGGMSNSPLHF,TGCGCCAGCCAAGGGGGAATGAGTAATTCACCCCTCCACTTT
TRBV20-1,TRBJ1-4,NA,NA,CSAPGPYNEKLFF,TGCAGTGCCCCGGGACCTTATAATGAAAAACTGTTTTTT
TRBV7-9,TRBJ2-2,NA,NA,CASSLKMTTKNTGELFF,TGTGCCAGCAGCTTAAAGATGACGACAAAGAACACCGGGGAGCTGTTTTTT
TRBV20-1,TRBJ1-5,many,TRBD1,CSARRDRDNQPQHF,TGCAGTGCTAGACGGGACAGGGACAATCAGCCCCAGCATTTT
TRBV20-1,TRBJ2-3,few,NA,CSARGQPTDTQYF,TGCAGTGCTAGGGGCCAGCCCACAGATACGCAGTATTTT
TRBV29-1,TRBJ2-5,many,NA,CSVEKEASQETQYF,TGCAGCGTTGAAAAGGAAGCCAGCCAAGAGACCCAGTACTTC
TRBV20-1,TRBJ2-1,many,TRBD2,CSARPGLALSEQFF,TGCAGTGCTAGGCCGGGACTAGCTCTCAGTGAGCAGTTCTTC
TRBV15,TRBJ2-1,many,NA,CATSGRTVGSYNEQFF,TGTGCCACCAGCGGAAGGACAGTAGGCTCCTACAATGAGCAGTTCTTC
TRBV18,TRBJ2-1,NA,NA,CASSPQLGSNEQFF,TGTGCCAGCTCACCTCAGCTCGGAAGCAATGAGCAGTTCTTC
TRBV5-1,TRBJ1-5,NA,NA,CASSLSGNSNQPQHF,TGCGCCAGCAGCTTGTCAGGGAACAGCAATCAGCCCCAGCATTTT
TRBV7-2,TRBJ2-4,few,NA,CASSFPPGLKNIQYF,TGTGCCAGCAGCTTCCCCCCCGGGCTAAAAAACATTCAGTACTTC
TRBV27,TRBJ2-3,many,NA,CASSPVEADTQYF,TGTGCCAGCAGTCCCGTTGAGGCAGATACGCAGTATTTT
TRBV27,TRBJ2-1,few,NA,CASSLRAPSYNEQFF,TGTGCCAGCAGTTTAAGGGCTCCCTCCTACAATGAGCAGTTCTTC
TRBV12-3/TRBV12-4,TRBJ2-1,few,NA,CASSRGGALSEQFF,TGTGCCAGCAGTAGGGGGGGGGCCCTGAGTGAGCAGTTCTTC
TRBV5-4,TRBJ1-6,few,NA,CASSPSVGNSPLHF,TGTGCCAGCAGCCCCTCCGTGGGGAATTCACCCCTCCACTTT
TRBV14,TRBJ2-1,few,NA,CASSVDWPYNEQFF,TGTGCCAGCAGCGTGGACTGGCCCTACAATGAGCAGTTCTTC
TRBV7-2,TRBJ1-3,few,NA,CASSPGPASNTIYF,TGTGCCAGCAGCCCCGGACCTGCCTCTAACACCATATATTTT
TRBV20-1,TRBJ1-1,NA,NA,CSARDKRGGTEAFF,TGCAGTGCTAGAGATAAGAGGGGAGGTACTGAAGCTTTCTTT
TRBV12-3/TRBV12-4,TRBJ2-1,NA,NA,CASSRTTSANEQFF,TGTGCCAGCAGTCGAACGACTAGTGCCAATGAGCAGTTCTTC
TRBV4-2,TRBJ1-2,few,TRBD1,CASSQDVTGGSTSYGYTF,TGTGCCAGCAGCCAAGATGTAACAGGGGGCTCTACATCATATGGCTACACCTTC
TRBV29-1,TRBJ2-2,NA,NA,CSAPQGCNTGELFF,TGCAGCGCCCCACAGGGCTGCAACACCGGGGAGCTGTTTTTT
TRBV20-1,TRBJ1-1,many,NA,CSAGDWNTEAFF,TGCAGTGCCGGGGACTGGAACACTGAAGCTTTCTTT
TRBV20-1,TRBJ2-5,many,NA,CSAAGWDETQYF,TGCAGTGCTGCTGGGTGGGATGAGACCCAGTACTTC
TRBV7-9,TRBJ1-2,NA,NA,CASSLEELPYGYTF,TGTGCCAGCAGCTTAGAGGAGCTGCCCTATGGCTACACCTTC
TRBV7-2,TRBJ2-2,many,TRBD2,CASSLFPSGVGSGELFF,TGTGCCAGCAGCTTATTCCCTAGCGGGGTAGGGAGCGGGGAGCTGTTTTTT
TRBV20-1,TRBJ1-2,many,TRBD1,CSASRGDRGRKGYTF,TGCAGTGCTAGTAGGGGGGACAGGGGGCGGAAAGGCTACACCTTC
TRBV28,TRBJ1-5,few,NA,CASRTGDRDNQPQHF,TGTGCCAGCAGAACCGGGGATCGAGACAATCAGCCCCAGCATTTT
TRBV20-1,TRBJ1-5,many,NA,CSGRRIFSNQPQHF,TGCAGTGGGCGGAGAATATTTAGCAATCAGCCCCAGCATTTT
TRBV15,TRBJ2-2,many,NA,CATSRTLNTGELFF,TGTGCCACCAGCAGGACACTGAACACCGGGGAGCTGTTTTTT
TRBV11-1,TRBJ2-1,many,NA,CASSFDKGQATYNEQFF,TGTGCCAGCAGCTTCGACAAGGGGCAGGCCACCTACAATGAGCAGTTCTTC
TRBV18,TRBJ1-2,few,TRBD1,CASSPLDRGEGYTF,TGTGCCAGCTCACCACTGGACAGGGGGGAAGGCTACACCTTC
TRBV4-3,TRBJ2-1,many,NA,CASSQDYISNEQFF,TGCGCCAGCAGCCAAGATTATATCAGCAATGAGCAGTTCTTC
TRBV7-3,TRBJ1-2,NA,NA,CASSLTPLNADYGYTF,TGTGCCAGCAGCTTAACCCCCCTGAATGCGGATTATGGCTACACCTTC
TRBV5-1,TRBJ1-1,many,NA,CASSLTNSDTEAFF,TGCGCCAGTTCACTCACAAACTCCGACACTGAAGCTTTCTTT
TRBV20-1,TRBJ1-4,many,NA,CSAPGATNEKLFF,TGCAGTGCCCCAGGGGCAACTAATGAAAAACTGTTTTTT
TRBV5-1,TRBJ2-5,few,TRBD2,CASSGGLADQETQYF,TGCGCCAGCAGCGGCGGACTAGCGGACCAAGAGACCCAGTACTTC
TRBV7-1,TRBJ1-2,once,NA,CASSTSQGRVYGYTF,TGTGCCAGCAGCACGAGCCAGGGTAGGGTCTATGGCTACACCTTC
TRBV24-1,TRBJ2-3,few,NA,CATSDSGQDTQYF,TGTGCCACCAGTGATTCCGGCCAGGATACGCAGTATTTT
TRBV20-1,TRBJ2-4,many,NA,CSTLWAANIQYF,TGCAGTACCCTTTGGGCGGCAAACATTCAGTACTTC
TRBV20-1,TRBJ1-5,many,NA,CSAPRAPDQPQHF,TGCAGTGCCCCCCGGGCGCCAGATCAGCCCCAGCATTTT
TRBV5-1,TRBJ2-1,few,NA,CASSLSRQDSSYNEQFF,TGCGCCAGCAGCTTGTCCCGACAGGACTCCTCCTACAATGAGCAGTTCTTC
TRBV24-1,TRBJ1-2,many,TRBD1,CATSDVTGEGYTF,TGTGCCACCAGTGATGTGACAGGGGAAGGCTACACCTTC
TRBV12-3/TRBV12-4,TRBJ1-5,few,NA,CASSFSFSNQPQHF,TGTGCCAGCAGTTTCTCTTTTAGCAATCAGCCCCAGCATTTT
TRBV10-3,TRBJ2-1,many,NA,CAIRRTGMDEQFF,TGTGCCATCAGGCGGACGGGGATGGATGAGCAGTTCTTC
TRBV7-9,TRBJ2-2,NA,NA,CASSSSGMTGELFF,TGTGCCAGCAGCTCATCAGGGATGACCGGGGAGCTGTTTTTT
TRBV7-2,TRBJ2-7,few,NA,CASSFGGRYEQYF,TGTGCCAGCAGCTTTGGGGGGCGATACGAGCAGTACTTC
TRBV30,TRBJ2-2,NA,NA,CAWSGPANTGELFF,TGTGCCTGGAGTGGTCCAGCGAACACCGGGGAGCTGTTTTTT
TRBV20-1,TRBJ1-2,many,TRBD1,CSAPTGRGGYTF,TGCAGTGCCCCGACAGGGAGAGGCGGCTACACCTTC
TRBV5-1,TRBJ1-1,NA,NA,CASIQGPENTEAFF,TGCGCCAGCATCCAGGGGCCCGAGAACACTGAAGCTTTCTTT
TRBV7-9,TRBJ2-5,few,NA,CASSLAAGGEETQYF,TGTGCCAGCAGCTTAGCGGCGGGCGGTGAAGAGACCCAGTACTTC
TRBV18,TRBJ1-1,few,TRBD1,CASSPGQFITEAFF,TGTGCCAGCTCTCCGGGACAGTTTATCACTGAAGCTTTCTTT